The source of this TCR beta chain is a study of shared T cell receptors in the human thymus. The CDR3 is 16 amino acids. With 5 bases removed from V and 7 bases from J, the gap between germline ends came to 18 bases. Germline loops: CDR1 SEHNR, CDR2 FQNEAQ (reference sequence). TCRdb's table, derived via immunoSEQ multiplex PCR, lists solely in-frame clones and lacks some. Of 700,000 to 750,000 clones detected, 70% to 90% appear once; the ten largest clones hold more than 0.01%. In addition, the sample was reused for a study of human thymus T cells. That report notes: Thymic material originated from resections removed in the course of corrective heart surgery.

The sequenced sample consisted of thymocytes. This chain joins TRBV7-9 and TRBJ1-6; TRBD1 might be the D (6 bases). The source of this sequence is a girl in the first two years of life with a congenital heart defect. The CDR3, as DNA: TGTGCCAGCAGCGGGGAGGGGGGGGGTGAGAATTCACCCCTCCACTTT. Its translation is CASSGEGGGENSPLHF.